Many counts were recorded for the clone carrying this TCR beta chain. What it binds is not known. This sample is part of a study of molecular identifiers for immune sequencing clone quantification. This CDR3 region has 14 residues. Germline V gives CDR1 KGHDR, CDR2 SFDVKD. Trimming left V 1 base short and J 2 bases short, with 5 bases between. One entry per CDR3 protein, called by TCRdb with MiXCR from the PCR reads. The data hold under 800,000 distinct CDR3 sequences, with 25% observed a single time. Sorted cell numbers of roughly 17,000 to 1,100,000, with 10%, 30% or 50% RNA, served as input for naive CD8 libraries. As CD8+CD4-CCR7+CD45RA+ cells, naive CD8 T cells were sorted. Study-wide results and caveats: For effector cells, clones above 20 RNA copies held over 98% of molecules; for naive cells, under 1%.

V and J are TRBV24-1 and TRBJ1-5; the D gene is possibly TRBD1 (5 bases). The specimen was naive CD8+ T cells from blood, with Jurkat cell RNA spiked in. Subset denoted: FACS-sorted CD8+CD4-CCR7+CD45RA+ naive T cells. This TCR was sampled from a human donor in good health. Some libraries in this study had Jurkat cell RNA spiked in. The CDR3 here is CATSDLGGNQPQHF. The CDR3 DNA sequence: TGTGCCACCAGTGATTTAGGGGGCAATCAGCCCCAGCATTTT.